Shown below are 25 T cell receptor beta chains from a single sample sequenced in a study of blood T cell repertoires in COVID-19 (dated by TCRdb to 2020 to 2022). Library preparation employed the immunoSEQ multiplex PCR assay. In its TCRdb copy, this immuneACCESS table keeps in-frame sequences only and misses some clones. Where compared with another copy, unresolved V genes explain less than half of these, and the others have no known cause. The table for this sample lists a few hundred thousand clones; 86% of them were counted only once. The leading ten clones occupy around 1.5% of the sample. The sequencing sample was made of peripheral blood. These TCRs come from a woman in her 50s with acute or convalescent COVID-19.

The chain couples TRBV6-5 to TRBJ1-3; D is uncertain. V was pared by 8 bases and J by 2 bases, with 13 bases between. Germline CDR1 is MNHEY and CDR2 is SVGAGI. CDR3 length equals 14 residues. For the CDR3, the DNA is TGTGCCAGCCCCAAGCCTACAGCTGGAAACACCATATATTTT. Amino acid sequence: CASPKPTAGNTIYF.

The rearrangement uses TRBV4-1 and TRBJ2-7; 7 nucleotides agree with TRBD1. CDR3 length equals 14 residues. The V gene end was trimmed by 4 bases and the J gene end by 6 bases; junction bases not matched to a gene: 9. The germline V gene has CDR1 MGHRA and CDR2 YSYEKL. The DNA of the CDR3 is TGCGCCAGCAGCCTTCTGGGCAAGGGGGCCGAGCAGTACTTC. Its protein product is CASSLLGKGAEQYF.

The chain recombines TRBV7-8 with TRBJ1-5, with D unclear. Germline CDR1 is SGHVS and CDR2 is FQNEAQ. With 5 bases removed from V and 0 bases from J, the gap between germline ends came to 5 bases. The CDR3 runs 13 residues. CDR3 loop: CASSRHSNQPQHF. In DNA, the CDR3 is TGTGCCAGCAGCCGCCATAGCAATCAGCCCCAGCATTTT. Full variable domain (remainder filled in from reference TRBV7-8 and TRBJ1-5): GAGVSQSPRYKVAKRGQDVALRCDPISGHVSLFWYQQALGQGPEFLTYFQNEAQLDKSGLPSDRFFAERPEGSVSTLKIQRTQQEDSAVYLCASSRHSNQPQHFGDGTRLSIL.

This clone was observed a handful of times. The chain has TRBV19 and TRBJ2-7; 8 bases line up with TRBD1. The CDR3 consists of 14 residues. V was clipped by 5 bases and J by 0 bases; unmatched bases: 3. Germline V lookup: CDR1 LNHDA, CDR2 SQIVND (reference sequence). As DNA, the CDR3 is TGTGCCAGTAGTTCCGGGACAGGCTCCTACGAGCAGTACTTC. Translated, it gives CASSSGTGSYEQYF.

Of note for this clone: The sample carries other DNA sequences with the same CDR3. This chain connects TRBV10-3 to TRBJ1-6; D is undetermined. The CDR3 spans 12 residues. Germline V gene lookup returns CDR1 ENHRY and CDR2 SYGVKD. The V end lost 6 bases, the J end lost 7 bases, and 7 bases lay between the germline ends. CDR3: CAIRGGNSPLHF. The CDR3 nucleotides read TGTGCCATCAGAGGAGGGAATTCACCCCTCCACTTT.

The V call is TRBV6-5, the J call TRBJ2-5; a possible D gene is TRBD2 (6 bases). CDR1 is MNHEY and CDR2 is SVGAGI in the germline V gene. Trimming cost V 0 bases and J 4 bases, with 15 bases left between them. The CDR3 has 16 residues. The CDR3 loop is CASSYSIWRDGETQYF. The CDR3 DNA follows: TGTGCCAGCAGTTACTCGATCTGGCGGGACGGAGAGACCCAGTACTTC.

The CDR3 coding sequence is TGTGCCATCAGTGAGTCGGGTTTAGGGGGAGAGACCCAGTACTTC. It yields the protein CAISESGLGGETQYF. The chain joins TRBV10-3 to TRBJ2-5, with D possibly TRBD1 on 6 matching bases. The V end lost 0 bases, the J end lost 4 bases, and 12 bases lay between the germline ends. Germline CDR1 reads ENHRY; CDR2 reads SYGVKD. The CDR3 is 15 amino acids.

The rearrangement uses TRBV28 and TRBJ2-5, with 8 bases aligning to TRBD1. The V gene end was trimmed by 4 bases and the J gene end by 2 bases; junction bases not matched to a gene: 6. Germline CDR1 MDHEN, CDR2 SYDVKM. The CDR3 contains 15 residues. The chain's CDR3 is CASSSRTGSQETQYF. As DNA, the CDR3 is TGTGCCAGCAGTTCAAGGACAGGGTCACAAGAGACCCAGTACTTC.

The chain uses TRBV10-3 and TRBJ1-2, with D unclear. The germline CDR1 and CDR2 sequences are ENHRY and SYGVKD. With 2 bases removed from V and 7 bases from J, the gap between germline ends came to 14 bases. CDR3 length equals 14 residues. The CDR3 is CAISETLTMPGYTF. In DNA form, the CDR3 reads TGTGCCATCAGTGAGACCCTGACAATGCCTGGCTACACCTTC.

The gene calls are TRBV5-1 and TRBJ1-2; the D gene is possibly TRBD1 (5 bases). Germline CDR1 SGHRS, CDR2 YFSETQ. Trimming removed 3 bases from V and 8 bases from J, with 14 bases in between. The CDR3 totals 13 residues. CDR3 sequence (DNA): TGCGCCAGCAGCTCCCGGGGGGACGGCGGCTACACCTTC. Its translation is CASSSRGDGGYTF. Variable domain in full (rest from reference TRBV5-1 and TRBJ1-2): KAGVTQTPRYLIKTRGQQVTLSCSPISGHRSVSWYQQTPGQGLQFLFEYFSETQRNKGNFPGRFSGRQFSNSRSEMNVSTLELGDSALYLCASSSRGDGGYTFGSGTRLTVV.

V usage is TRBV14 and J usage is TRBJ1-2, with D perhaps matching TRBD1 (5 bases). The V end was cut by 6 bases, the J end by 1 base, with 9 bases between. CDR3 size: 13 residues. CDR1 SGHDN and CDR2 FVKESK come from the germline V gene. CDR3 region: CASSGDFNYGYTF. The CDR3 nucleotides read TGTGCCAGCAGTGGGGACTTTAACTATGGCTACACCTTC.

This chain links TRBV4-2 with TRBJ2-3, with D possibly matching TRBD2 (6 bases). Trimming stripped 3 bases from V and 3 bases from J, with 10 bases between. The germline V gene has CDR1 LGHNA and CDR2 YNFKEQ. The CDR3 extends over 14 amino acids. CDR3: CASSQAGRTDTQYF. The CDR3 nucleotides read TGTGCCAGCAGCCAGGCCGGGAGAACAGATACGCAGTATTTT.

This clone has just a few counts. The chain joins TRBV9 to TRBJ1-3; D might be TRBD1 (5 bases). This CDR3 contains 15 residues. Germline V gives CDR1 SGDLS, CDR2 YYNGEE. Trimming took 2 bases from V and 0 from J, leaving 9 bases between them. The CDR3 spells CASSVDRPSGNTIYF. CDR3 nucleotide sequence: TGTGCCAGCAGCGTTGACAGACCCTCTGGAAACACCATATATTTT.

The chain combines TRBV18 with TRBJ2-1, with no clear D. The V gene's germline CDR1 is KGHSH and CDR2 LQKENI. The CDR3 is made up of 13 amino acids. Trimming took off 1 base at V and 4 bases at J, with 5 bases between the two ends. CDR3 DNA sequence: TGTGCCAGCTCACCACGAGAATACAATGAGCAGTTCTTC. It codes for CASSPREYNEQFF.

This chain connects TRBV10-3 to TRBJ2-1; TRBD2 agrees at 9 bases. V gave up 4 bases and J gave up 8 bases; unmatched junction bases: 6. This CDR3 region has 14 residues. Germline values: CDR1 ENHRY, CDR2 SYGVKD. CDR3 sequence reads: CAISGAGGDDEQFF. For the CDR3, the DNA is TGTGCCATCAGTGGCGCGGGAGGGGATGATGAGCAGTTCTTC.

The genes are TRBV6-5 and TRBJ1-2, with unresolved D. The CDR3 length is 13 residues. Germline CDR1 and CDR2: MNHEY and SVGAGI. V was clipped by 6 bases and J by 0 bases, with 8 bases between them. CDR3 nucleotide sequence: TGTGCCAGCAGGCTGGACTCTAACTATGGCTACACCTTC. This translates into CASRLDSNYGYTF.

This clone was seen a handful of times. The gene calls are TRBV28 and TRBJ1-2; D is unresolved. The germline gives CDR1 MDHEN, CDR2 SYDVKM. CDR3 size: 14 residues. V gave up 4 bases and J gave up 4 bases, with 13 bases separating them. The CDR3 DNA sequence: TGTGCCAGCAGTTCCAGGACTGGCTCCTATGGCTACACCTTC. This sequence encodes CASSSRTGSYGYTF.

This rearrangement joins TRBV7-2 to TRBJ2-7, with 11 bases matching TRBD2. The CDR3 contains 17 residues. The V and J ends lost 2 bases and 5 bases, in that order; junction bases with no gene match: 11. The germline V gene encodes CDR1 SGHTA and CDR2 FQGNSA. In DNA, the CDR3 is TGTGCCAGCAGCTTACCCCAATTAGCGGGAGGGCCCCACGAGCAGTACTTC. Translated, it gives CASSLPQLAGGPHEQYF.

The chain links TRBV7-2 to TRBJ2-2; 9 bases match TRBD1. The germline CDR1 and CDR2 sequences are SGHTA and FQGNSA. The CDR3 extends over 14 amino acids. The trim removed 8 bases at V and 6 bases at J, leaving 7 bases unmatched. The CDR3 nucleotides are TGTGCCAGCGGCAGACAGGGGGGCGCCGGGGAGCTGTTTTTT. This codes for CASGRQGGAGELFF.

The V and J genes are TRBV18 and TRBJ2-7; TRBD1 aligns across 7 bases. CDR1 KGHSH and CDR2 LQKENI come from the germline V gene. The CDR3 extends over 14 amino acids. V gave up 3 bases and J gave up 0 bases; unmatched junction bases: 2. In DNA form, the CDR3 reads TGTGCCAGCTCACCGGGGACAGTCTCCTACGAGCAGTACTTC. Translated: CASSPGTVSYEQYF.

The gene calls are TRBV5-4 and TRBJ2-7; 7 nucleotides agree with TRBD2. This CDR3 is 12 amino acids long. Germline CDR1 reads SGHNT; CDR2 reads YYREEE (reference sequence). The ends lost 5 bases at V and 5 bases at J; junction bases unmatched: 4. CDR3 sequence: CASRWGRDEQYF. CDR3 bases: TGTGCCAGCAGATGGGGGAGGGACGAGCAGTACTTC.

The DNA of the CDR3 is TGTGCCATAAGGGGACAGGGGTCTGAAGCTTTCTTT. Amino acids: CAIRGQGSEAFF. V and J are TRBV10-3 and TRBJ1-1; 10 bases are shared with TRBD1. The CDR3 covers 12 residues. V lost 9 bases and J lost 6; bases outside the gene matches: 4. The germline V gene encodes CDR1 ENHRY and CDR2 SYGVKD.

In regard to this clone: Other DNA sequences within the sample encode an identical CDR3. The CDR3 DNA reads TGTGCCAGCAGTTCACCCGGGACTAGCGGCTCCTACGAGCAGTACTTC. This gives the protein CASSSPGTSGSYEQYF. The genes are TRBV6-5 and TRBJ2-7; 11 bases fit TRBD2. The CDR3 runs 16 residues. With 4 bases clipped from V and 0 bases from J, the junction kept 5 bases outside the gene matches. The V gene's germline CDR1 is MNHEY and CDR2 SVGAGI.

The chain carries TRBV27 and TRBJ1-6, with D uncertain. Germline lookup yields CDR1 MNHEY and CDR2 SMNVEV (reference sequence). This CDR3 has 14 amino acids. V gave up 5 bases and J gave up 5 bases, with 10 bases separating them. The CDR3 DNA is TGTGCCAGCAGTGAGTTTGACAATAATTCACCCCTCCACTTT. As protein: CASSEFDNNSPLHF.

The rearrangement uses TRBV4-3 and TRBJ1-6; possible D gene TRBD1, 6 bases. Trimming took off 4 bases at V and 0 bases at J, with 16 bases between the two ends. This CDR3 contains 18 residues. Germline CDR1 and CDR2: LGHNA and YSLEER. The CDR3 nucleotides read TGCGCCAGCAGCCCGACCCGACAGGACCTCTCCTATAATTCACCCCTCCACTTT. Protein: CASSPTRQDLSYNSPLHF.